This T cell receptor beta chain was recovered during a study of shared clonotypes between healthy human individuals. Study-wide background: There were three CD4 naive, three CD4 memory, two CD8 naive and one CD8 memory plates per donor.

Findings of the study overall: There were few donors, and this limited the genetic and exposure-history diversity represented. Generally, naive subsets (rather than memory subsets) showed larger estimated richness.

The CDR3 runs 15 residues. Trimming shortened V by 6 bases and J by 0 bases, and 12 bases separated the two germline ends. CDR1 and CDR2 (germline): SNHLY, FYNNEI. As concerns this clone: The antigen remains undetermined.

Measured with immunoSEQ multiplex PCR; TCRdb has only the in-frame clones, and not every one. The sample consists of millions of clones, approximately 95% of them appearing once. The chain combines TRBV2 with TRBJ1-5; maybe TRBD1 (5 bases). Source material: naive CD4+ T cells sorted from blood. The subset: CD45RA+ positively selected. The sequence was collected from a man between 18 and 29 years old in good health. The DNA of the CDR3 is TGTGCCAGCAGGCCCGGACAAGTTAGCAATCAGCCCCAGCATTTT. This encodes CASRPGQVSNQPQHF.